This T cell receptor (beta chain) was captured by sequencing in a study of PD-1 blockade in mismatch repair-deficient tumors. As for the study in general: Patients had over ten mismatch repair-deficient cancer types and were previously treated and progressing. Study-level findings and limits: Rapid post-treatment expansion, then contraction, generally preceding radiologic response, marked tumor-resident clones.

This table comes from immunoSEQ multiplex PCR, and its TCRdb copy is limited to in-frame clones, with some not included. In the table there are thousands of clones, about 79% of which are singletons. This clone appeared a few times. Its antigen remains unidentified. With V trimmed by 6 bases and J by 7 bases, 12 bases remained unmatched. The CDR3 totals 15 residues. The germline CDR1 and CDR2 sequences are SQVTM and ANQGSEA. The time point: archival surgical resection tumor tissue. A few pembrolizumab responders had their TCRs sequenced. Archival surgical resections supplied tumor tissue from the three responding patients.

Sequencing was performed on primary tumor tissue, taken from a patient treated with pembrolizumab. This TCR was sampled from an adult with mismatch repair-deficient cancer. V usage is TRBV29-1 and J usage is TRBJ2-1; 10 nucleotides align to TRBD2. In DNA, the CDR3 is TGCAGCGTAGTTGGACTAGCGGACGCCTTAAATGAGCAGTTCTTC. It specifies CSVVGLADALNEQFF.